A single sample is the source of the 32 T cell receptor beta chains below, sequenced in a study of T cell responses to AZD1222 COVID-19 vaccine. TCRdb's table, derived via immunoSEQ multiplex PCR, lists solely in-frame clones and lacks some. The top ten hold around 10% of the sample, which has around 120,000 clones, about 89% seen once. The source was peripheral blood, collected on day 0 of MenACWY control vaccination. These receptors originate from an adult in good health.

The chain links TRBV7-2 to TRBJ2-2; D is possibly TRBD2 (6 bases). Trimming stripped 5 bases from V and 2 bases from J, with 9 bases between. This CDR3 spans 14 amino acids. Germline values: CDR1 SGHTA, CDR2 FQGNSA. This CDR3 is CASSAGYNTGELFF. DNA for the CDR3: TGTGCCAGCAGCGCGGGATACAACACCGGGGAGCTGTTTTTT.

The chain recombines TRBV6-1 with TRBJ1-2; no reliable D call. Germline loops: CDR1 MNHNS, CDR2 SASEGT. Trimming removed 2 bases at V and 3 bases at J, with 10 bases between. The CDR3 contains 14 residues. CDR3 sequence: CASSERVEYYGYTF. CDR3 nucleotide sequence: TGTGCCAGCAGTGAACGAGTGGAGTACTATGGCTACACCTTC.

V gene TRBV5-1 combines with J gene TRBJ2-1, with TRBD2 identical over 9 bases. V lost 4 bases and J lost 8; bases outside the gene matches: 7. This CDR3 is built from 14 residues. In germline, CDR1 is SGHRS, CDR2 YFSETQ. CDR3 bases: TGCGCCAGCAGCACACAGACTAGCGGCGATGAGCAGTTCTTC. As protein: CASSTQTSGDEQFF. The full variable domain, its missing parts supplied by reference TRBV5-1 and TRBJ2-1, is KAGVTQTPRYLIKTRGQQVTLSCSPISGHRSVSWYQQTPGQGLQFLFEYFSETQRNKGNFPGRFSGRQFSNSRSEMNVSTLELGDSALYLCASSTQTSGDEQFFGPGTRLTVL.

The chain couples TRBV6-1 to TRBJ1-2; D not certain. The CDR3 is made up of 13 amino acids. Trimming removed 2 bases from V and 6 bases from J, with 10 bases in between. Germline values: CDR1 MNHNS, CDR2 SASEGT. CDR3 coding DNA: TGTGCCAGCAGTGAAAGGAGGGCCCATGGCTACACCTTC. This encodes CASSERRAHGYTF.

This clone has a handful of counts. V gene TRBV5-1 combines with J gene TRBJ2-7, with D possibly called TRBD1 or TRBD2 (5 bases each). Germline CDR1 SGHRS, CDR2 YFSETQ. The CDR3 consists of 15 residues. V lost 3 bases, J lost 5 bases, and 18 bases lay in between. CDR3 coding DNA: TGCGCCAGCAGCTACTACGGGACCCTCAAGCACGAGCAGTACTTC. Amino acid sequence: CASSYYGTLKHEQYF. The complete variable domain, with remaining parts taken from reference TRBV5-1 and TRBJ2-7, reads KAGVTQTPRYLIKTRGQQVTLSCSPISGHRSVSWYQQTPGQGLQFLFEYFSETQRNKGNFPGRFSGRQFSNSRSEMNVSTLELGDSALYLCASSYYGTLKHEQYFGPGTRLTVT.

This clone was recorded once. The chain is built from TRBV4-1 and TRBJ1-1; D is ambiguous. The CDR3 has 11 amino acids. The germline CDR1 and CDR2 sequences are MGHRA and YSYEKL. Trimming removed 6 bases from V and 1 base from J, with 3 bases in between. CDR3 DNA: TGCGCCAGCAGTAAGAACACTGAAGCTTTCTTT. Translating gives CASSKNTEAFF.

The chain carries TRBV20-1 and TRBJ1-2, with D perhaps matching TRBD1 (5 bases). V was trimmed by 3 bases and J by 1 base, leaving 12 bases between them. Germline values: CDR1 DFQATT, CDR2 SNEGSKA (reference sequence). CDR3 length: 14 residues. CDR3 sequence (DNA): TGCAGTGCTAGTGAGAGGGGAGGTAACTATGGCTACACCTTC. This codes for CSASERGGNYGYTF.

The V and J genes are TRBV9 and TRBJ2-7; TRBD1 matches at 9 bases. The ends lost 3 bases at V and 2 bases at J; junction bases unmatched: 9. Germline CDR1 and CDR2: SGDLS and YYNGEE. The CDR3 is 16 residues long. The CDR3 nucleotides read TGTGCCAGCAGCGCCCTACCCGGGACAGGGACCTACGAGCAGTACTTC. It is translated as CASSALPGTGTYEQYF.

The gene calls are TRBV6-4 and TRBJ1-1; no reliable D call. Trimming removed 6 bases at V and 0 bases at J, with 8 bases between. CDR3 size: 13 residues. Germline CDR1 MRHNA, CDR2 SNTAGT. The CDR3 here is CASRLEVNTEAFF. The CDR3 DNA sequence: TGTGCCAGCAGGCTCGAAGTGAACACTGAAGCTTTCTTT.

The rearrangement joins TRBV6-2 or TRBV6-3 to TRBJ1-5; D may be TRBD1 (5 bases). Germline V CDR1 and CDR2: MNHEY, SVGEGT. V gave up 0 bases and J gave up 4 bases, with 7 bases separating them. CDR3 length equals 14 residues. The CDR3 coding sequence is TGTGCCAGCAGTTACTCGACAGAAAATCAGCCCCAGCATTTT. Translated, it gives CASSYSTENQPQHF.

The chain links TRBV6-5 to TRBJ2-7; the D is unclear. Germline V gene sequence: CDR1 MNHEY, CDR2 SVGAGI. With 6 bases removed from V and 4 bases from J, the gap between germline ends came to 13 bases. This CDR3 is 13 amino acids long. CDR3 sequence (DNA): TGTGCCAGCAGCTCGTCCACACCTTACGAGCAGTACTTC. Its protein product is CASSSSTPYEQYF.

This chain uses TRBV27 with TRBJ1-5, with D unresolved. The germline gives CDR1 MNHEY, CDR2 SMNVEV (reference sequence). The CDR3 totals 14 residues. V lost 3 bases to trimming and J lost 0 bases, with 6 bases between them. The CDR3 region is CASSFSYSNQPQHF. In DNA form, the CDR3 reads TGTGCCAGCAGTTTTTCTTATAGCAATCAGCCCCAGCATTTT.

V and J are TRBV30 and TRBJ1-5; tentative D call: TRBD1 (5 bases). The CDR3 has 13 amino acids. Trimming removed 2 bases from V and 3 bases from J, with 8 bases in between. Germline loops: CDR1 GTSNPN, CDR2 SVGIG (reference sequence). CDR3 protein: CAWSPGANQPQHF. The DNA for the CDR3 is TGTGCCTGGAGTCCCGGGGCCAATCAGCCCCAGCATTTT.

The chain uses TRBV6-5 and TRBJ2-2, with D possibly being TRBD2 (5 bases). The CDR3 length is 15 residues. Germline lookup yields CDR1 MNHEY and CDR2 SVGAGI. Trimming took 6 bases from V and 4 from J, leaving 15 bases between them. This CDR3 reads CASSQGVASTGELFF. In DNA form, the CDR3 reads TGTGCCAGCAGCCAAGGAGTAGCGAGCACCGGGGAGCTGTTTTTT.

The gene calls are TRBV7-9 and TRBJ2-3; 7 bases agree with TRBD1. V was pared by 4 bases and J by 6 bases, with 10 bases of the junction left unmatched. Per the germline V gene, CDR1 is SEHNR and CDR2 is FQNEAQ (reference sequence). There are 15 residues in the CDR3. CDR3 residues: CASSSGQALFDTQYF. The CDR3 DNA reads as TGTGCCAGCAGCTCCGGACAGGCCTTATTTGATACGCAGTATTTT.

The V and J genes are TRBV30 and TRBJ1-1; D possibly corresponds to TRBD1 (5 bases). V lost 1 base and J 1 base, leaving 7 bases between the germline ends. Germline V gives CDR1 GTSNPN, CDR2 SVGIG (reference sequence). The CDR3 totals 13 residues. As DNA, the CDR3 is TGTGCCTGGAGTGGGGGCAAGAACACTGAAGCTTTCTTT. Translated, it gives CAWSGGKNTEAFF.

The V and J genes are TRBV9 and TRBJ2-6; the D is unclear. The CDR3 covers 13 residues. V lost 3 bases to trimming and J lost 3 bases, with 4 bases between them. Germline V CDR1 and CDR2: SGDLS, YYNGEE. CDR3 protein: CASSGGGANVLTF. Written as DNA, the CDR3 is TGTGCCAGCAGCGGTGGTGGGGCCAACGTCCTGACTTTC.

The chain joins TRBV29-1 to TRBJ2-1, with 9 bases lining up with TRBD1. V was clipped by 4 bases and J by 6 bases; unmatched bases: 4. CDR1 and CDR2 from the germline V gene are SQVTM and ANQGSEA. This CDR3 has 13 amino acids. For the CDR3, the DNA is TGCAGCGTTGCTGAGACAGGGGGCAATGAGCAGTTCTTC. This translates into CSVAETGGNEQFF.

V gene TRBV6-5 combines with J gene TRBJ1-2; no firm D call. The germline V and J ends were trimmed by 6 bases and 5 bases, with 13 bases remaining between them. The CDR3 is 13 residues long. Germline CDR1 and CDR2: MNHEY and SVGAGI. Written as DNA, the CDR3 is TGTGCCAGCAGACTAGGGTACCCTTATGGCTACACCTTC. It is translated as CASRLGYPYGYTF.

This clone is a singleton in its sample. This sequence joins TRBV7-8 and TRBJ1-5; possible D gene TRBD1, 5 bases. V shed 5 bases and J shed 1 base, with 12 bases lying between them. The length of the CDR3 is 15 residues. Germline CDR1 and CDR2: SGHVS and FQNEAQ. The CDR3 sequence: CASSIQGASNQPQHF. The DNA of the CDR3 is TGTGCCAGCAGCATTCAGGGTGCGAGCAATCAGCCCCAGCATTTT.

V usage is TRBV7-3 and J usage is TRBJ2-5; weak D call: TRBD1 (5 bases). CDR3 length equals 15 residues. The germline V gene has CDR1 SGHTA and CDR2 FQGTGA. V lost 3 bases to trimming and J lost 2 bases, with 13 bases between them. In nucleotides, the CDR3 is TGTGCCAGCAGCTTTCTTGGACAACCGCAAGAGACCCAGTACTTC. Encoded protein: CASSFLGQPQETQYF.

The chain links TRBV5-4 to TRBJ2-2, with D hard to call. Between the trimmed V and J ends, which lost 1 base and 2 bases, there was a span of 15 bases. The germline V gene encodes CDR1 SGHNT and CDR2 YYREEE (reference sequence). The CDR3 is 17 amino acids. CDR3 in DNA: TGTGCCAGCAGCTTGTACGTAACCAGCAGAAACACCGGGGAGCTGTTTTTT. Its translation: CASSLYVTSRNTGELFF.

This chain connects TRBV7-2 to TRBJ1-4; possibly TRBD1 for D (6 bases). V gave up 5 bases and J gave up 7 bases, with 14 bases separating them. Germline assignment: CDR1 SGHTA and CDR2 FQGNSA. The CDR3 is 14 residues long. CDR3 sequence: CASSLGGRGEKLFF. CDR3 sequence (DNA): TGTGCCAGCAGCCTAGGGGGTCGGGGTGAAAAACTGTTTTTT.

The rearrangement joins TRBV11-3 to TRBJ2-1; D is perhaps TRBD2 (6 bases). This CDR3 has 13 amino acids. Germline V CDR1 and CDR2: SGHNT, YENEEA. The ends were cut back, 1 base at V and 9 bases at J, with 10 bases in the middle. The CDR3 here is CASSLVVGGEQFF. Here the CDR3 DNA reads TGTGCCAGCAGCTTAGTGGTGGGAGGTGAGCAGTTCTTC.

The genes are TRBV12-3 or TRBV12-4 and TRBJ1-5, with 9 positions matching TRBD1. The CDR3 contains 13 residues. After removal of 6 bases from V and 4 bases from J, the junction contained 1 base not matched to a gene. The CDR3 region has the DNA TGTGCCAGCAGCGGGACAGGGAATCAGCCCCAGCATTTT. Translating it yields CASSGTGNQPQHF.

J is TRBJ2-1 and V is TRBV11-3; D unclear. CDR1 SGHNT and CDR2 YENEEA come from the germline V gene. The CDR3 runs to 16 residues. V lost 0 bases and J lost 0, with 9 bases in between. The CDR3 spells CASSLDLSGSYNEQFF. CDR3 DNA sequence: TGTGCCAGCAGCTTAGATCTTAGTGGCTCCTACAATGAGCAGTTCTTC.

The V call is TRBV13, the J call TRBJ1-3; TRBD1 matches at 7 bases. Germline loops: CDR1 PRHDT, CDR2 FYEKMQ (reference sequence). Losses at the gene ends were 4 bases for V and 7 bases for J; bases not matched to a gene: 10. The CDR3 sequence is 15 residues long. The CDR3 region is CASSSNHRGGNTIYF. The CDR3 nucleotides are TGTGCCAGCAGCTCGAACCACAGGGGCGGCAACACCATATATTTT.

The gene calls are TRBV9 and TRBJ2-3; 10 bases map to TRBD2. The CDR3 consists of 14 residues. The junction had 4 bases not matched to a gene; V was cut back by 4 bases and J by 5 bases. Germline V lookup: CDR1 SGDLS, CDR2 YYNGEE. In nucleotides, the CDR3 is TGTGCCAGCAGCTCTAGCGGGAGAGAAGATACGCAGTATTTT. It codes for CASSSSGREDTQYF.

This sequence joins TRBV29-1 and TRBJ1-2; maybe TRBD1 (5 bases). This CDR3 contains 13 residues. Looked up from germline, CDR1 is SQVTM and CDR2 is ANQGSEA. Between the trimmed V and J ends, which lost 4 bases and 7 bases, there was a span of 16 bases. CDR3 bases: TGCAGCGTTGGAGGCGGATTGACAGCTGGCTACACCTTC. Translated, it gives CSVGGGLTAGYTF.

Only a few counts were recorded for this clone. The chain couples TRBV5-1 to TRBJ2-7; D may correspond to TRBD1 or TRBD2 (5 bases each). Germline V CDR1 and CDR2: SGHRS, YFSETQ. The CDR3 runs to 15 residues. V lost 3 bases, J lost 7 bases, and 20 bases lay in between. DNA of the CDR3: TGCGCCAGCAGCTCCCAGAGACAGAGGGGTAGTGAGCAGTACTTC. Residues: CASSSQRQRGSEQYF.

This clone has only one observation. V is TRBV2 and J is TRBJ1-5, with D uncertain. Germline V gene sequence: CDR1 SNHLY, CDR2 FYNNEI. Trimming cost V 3 bases and J 2 bases, with 5 bases left between them. CDR3 length: 13 amino acids. CDR3 protein: CASSDTGNQPQHF. Here the CDR3 DNA reads TGTGCCAGCAGTGACACAGGCAATCAGCCCCAGCATTTT.

This clone was detected only once. The chain combines TRBV6-2 or TRBV6-3 with TRBJ2-7; 11 nucleotides align to TRBD2. This CDR3 is 21 amino acids long. Trimming at V came to 0 bases and at J to 3 bases, leaving 19 bases not matched to a gene. Germline V CDR1 and CDR2: MNHEY, SVGEGT. The CDR3, as DNA: TGTGCCAGCAGTTACTCGAGTTTCGGGACTAGCGGAGGAATAGGTTACTACGAGCAGTACTTC. Protein product: CASSYSSFGTSGGIGYYEQYF.